The present T cell receptor (beta chain) was sequenced within a study of T cell responses to AZD1222 COVID-19 vaccine. In germline, CDR1 is SGHRS, CDR2 YFSETQ. The CDR3 spans 15 residues. V lost 4 bases and J lost 9; bases outside the gene matches: 15. Regarding the study as a whole: White British people made up most donors, females outnumbered males, and clonal diversity was possibly underestimated. Seropositive at baseline were only a handful of AZD1222 recipients. Repertoires in all cases were sampled only once the peak T cell response had passed. Vaccine-associated CD4 TCRs spanned spike, dominant at 160-218 and 743-854.

About this clone: The target antigen is unknown.

Sequencing used immunoSEQ multiplex PCR; TCRdb keeps in-frame clones, though not all of them. This sample has 95,000 to 130,000 clones, with around nine tenths found just once. This receptor was taken from an adult who received the AZD1222 COVID-19 vaccine. This specimen consisted of peripheral blood, obtained 28 days after the second AZD1222 dose. The chain couples TRBV5-1 to TRBJ1-2; TRBD1 agrees at 7 bases. In nucleotides, the CDR3 is TGCGCCAGCAGCCCGGGGGACAGTGAGGCTTATAGCTACACCTTC. This translates into CASSPGDSEAYSYTF.